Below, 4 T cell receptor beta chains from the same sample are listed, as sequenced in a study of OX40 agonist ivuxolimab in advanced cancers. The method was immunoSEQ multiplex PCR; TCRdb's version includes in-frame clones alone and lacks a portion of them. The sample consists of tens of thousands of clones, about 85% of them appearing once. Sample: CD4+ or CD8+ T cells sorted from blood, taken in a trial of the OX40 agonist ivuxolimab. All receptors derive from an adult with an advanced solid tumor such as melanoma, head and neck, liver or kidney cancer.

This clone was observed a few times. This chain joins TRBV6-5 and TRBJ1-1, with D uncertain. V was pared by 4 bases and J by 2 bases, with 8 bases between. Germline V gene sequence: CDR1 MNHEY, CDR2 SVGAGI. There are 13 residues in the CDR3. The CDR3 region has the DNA TGTGCCAGCAGTTGGGCCCTCAACACTGAAGCTTTCTTT. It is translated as CASSWALNTEAFF.

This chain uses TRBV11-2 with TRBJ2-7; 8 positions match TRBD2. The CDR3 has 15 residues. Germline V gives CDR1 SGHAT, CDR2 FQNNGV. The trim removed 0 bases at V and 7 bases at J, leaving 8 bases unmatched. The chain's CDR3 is CASSLEPAGVGEQYF. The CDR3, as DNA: TGTGCCAGCAGCTTAGAACCAGCGGGGGTGGGGGAGCAGTACTTC.

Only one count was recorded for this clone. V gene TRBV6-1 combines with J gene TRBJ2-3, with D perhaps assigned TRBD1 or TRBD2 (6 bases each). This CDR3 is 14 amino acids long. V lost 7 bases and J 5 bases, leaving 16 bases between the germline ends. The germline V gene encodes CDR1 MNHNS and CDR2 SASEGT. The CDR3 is CASTRGPRGDTQYF. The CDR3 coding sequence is TGTGCCAGCACTCGGGGGCCCCGCGGAGATACGCAGTATTTT.

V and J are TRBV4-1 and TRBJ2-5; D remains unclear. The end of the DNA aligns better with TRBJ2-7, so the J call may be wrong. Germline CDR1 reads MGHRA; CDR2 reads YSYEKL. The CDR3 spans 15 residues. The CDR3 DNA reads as TGCGCCAGCAGCCAAGATGAGGTGGAACCCTACGAGCAGTACTTC. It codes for CASSQDEVEPYEQYF.